This T cell receptor beta chain appears in the sequencing data of a study of blood T cell repertoires in COVID-19. Overall study context: Sample material is recorded as cDNA or gDNA derived from T cells, B-cell-depleted T cells, or PBMCs.

Using immunoSEQ multiplex PCR, the repertoire was profiled, and TCRdb retains in-frame clones only, with some absent. The sample lists approximately 20,000 clones; around 82% were seen once. A single count supports this clone. This TCR was recovered from a man aged 55 to 70 with active COVID-19. The sequenced sample was peripheral blood.

CDR3 residues: CASSLAEGLSYEQYF. CDR3 nucleotides: TGCGCCAGCAGCTTGGCCGAGGGACTCTCCTACGAGCAGTACTTC. This chain uses TRBV5-1 with TRBJ2-7; a weak D match, TRBD2 (6 bases). CDR3 length: 15 residues. From germline, CDR1 is SGHRS and CDR2 YFSETQ. The V gene lost 0 bases and the J gene lost 0 bases, with 10 bases spanning the gap.